This T cell receptor (beta chain) derives from a study of a mutant IDH1 vaccine in newly diagnosed glioma. Study summary: Patients began vaccination 4-6 weeks after radiotherapy alone, or with temozolomide cycles.

This clone was seen once. Its specificity is not known. The time point here: week 5, during vaccination. Every vaccination contained 300 ug of the mutant IDH1 20-mer peptide and was paired with topical imiquimod. The assay was immunoSEQ multiplex PCR, and TCRdb's table has in-frame clones only and misses some. Counted here are 25,000 to 35,000 clones, roughly 90% occurring once; the ten biggest clones make up around 20%. There are 18 residues in the CDR3. Germline loops: CDR1 SGDLS, CDR2 YYNGEE. V shed 0 bases and J shed 10 bases, with 26 bases lying between them. The sequence came from a man younger than 35 with glioma. This sample comprised PBMCs, obtained from a glioma patient whose treatment included an IDH1 peptide vaccine. The chain uses TRBV9 and TRBJ1-5; the D gene is possibly TRBD1 (5 bases). The DNA for the CDR3 is TGTGCCAGCAGCGTAGAGGTCCCCGGCAGGGACCCCAAACAACCCCAGCATTTT. Protein product: CASSVEVPGRDPKQPQHF.